Listed below are T cell receptor beta chains from one sample, sequenced in a study of cytomegalovirus exposure and HLA in healthy donors. Produced via immunoSEQ multiplex PCR; TCRdb's table is partial and in-frame only. The sample carries 100,000 to 150,000 clones, 77% recorded once. Sample: PBMCs. The receptors come from an older woman in good health and CMV-seronegative. CDR3s include the opening cysteine and the closing phenylalanine or tryptophan. A D gene is named only where the DNA matches it firmly. Not every row has a clone size; where given, it reads once, few, many or a size class.

TGTGCCAGCAGCCGACGGGGTTCGTTCTCCACTGAAGCTTTCTTT,CASSRRGSFSTEAFF,TRBV6-1,NA,TRBJ1-1,NA,15
TGTGCCAGCAGTGTAGGCTCCCGGGGAACTGAAGCTTTCTTT,CASSVGSRGTEAFF,TRBV2,NA,TRBJ1-1,NA,14
TGTGCCAGCGTCCTGGAAGGACTAGCGTACGAGCAGTACTTC,CASVLEGLAYEQYF,TRBV2,TRBD2,TRBJ2-7,NA,14
TGTTCCAGCAGCTTCAATCAAGGGCCCGGGGGGTATGGCTACACCTTC,CSSSFNQGPGGYGYTF,TRBV7-9,NA,TRBJ1-2,NA,16
TGTGCCAGCAGCTGGAGCTCGGGAGCAGATACGCAGTATTTT,CASSWSSGADTQYF,TRBV7-9,NA,TRBJ2-3,NA,14
TGTGCCAGCAGCCAAGATCTGGGCAGGGGTTACGAGCAGTACTTC,CASSQDLGRGYEQYF,TRBV4-2,NA,TRBJ2-7,NA,15
TGTGCCAGCAGCCCGACAGGTAGCAATCAGCCCCAGCATTTT,CASSPTGSNQPQHF,TRBV6-5,NA,TRBJ1-5,NA,14
TGTGCCAGCAGCACAGGGGGCAGATTGAACACTGAAGCTTTCTTT,CASSTGGRLNTEAFF,TRBV7-9,TRBD1,TRBJ1-1,NA,15
TGTGCCAGTAGTATAGGGGCAGCGGGAGGGAGGACCGGGGAGCTGTTTTTT,CASSIGAAGGRTGELFF,TRBV19,TRBD2,TRBJ2-2,NA,17
TGTGCCAGCAATGACAGGGCTAGCGGGAGGCACAATGAGCAGTTCTTC,CASNDRASGRHNEQFF,TRBV9,TRBD2,TRBJ2-1,once,16
TGTGCCTGGAGTTTTCAGGGGCTAAATCAGCCCCAGCATTTT,CAWSFQGLNQPQHF,TRBV30,NA,TRBJ1-5,NA,14
TGTGCCTGGAGTGTTGGTGGGGCCCAAGAGACCCAGTACTTC,CAWSVGGAQETQYF,TRBV30,NA,TRBJ2-5,few,14
TGTGCCAGCAGCTTGGGGCCGGGAAATGAGCAGTTCTTC,CASSLGPGNEQFF,TRBV5-5,NA,TRBJ2-1,NA,13
TGTGCCAGCAGCCGAGGGACAGGGGGCCAGCCCCAGCATTTT,CASSRGTGGQPQHF,TRBV6-5,TRBD1,TRBJ1-5,few,14
TGTGCCAGCAGCACGCGAGCGGGAGGGCCCACAGATACGCAGTATTTT,CASSTRAGGPTDTQYF,TRBV7-2,TRBD2,TRBJ2-3,NA,16
TGCGCCAGCACCCCAACTTCGGGTTACCTAGGCTCCTACGAGCAGTACTTC,CASTPTSGYLGSYEQYF,TRBV23-1,NA,TRBJ2-7,NA,17
TGTGCCAGCAGCTTCGATGGGTATCGGCGGCCTTACGAGCAGTACTTC,CASSFDGYRRPYEQYF,TRBV5-6,NA,TRBJ2-7,NA,16
TGTGCCAGCAGCTTAACCTTTTCCCGGACTAGCGGGAGGGGGGCTGAGCAGTTCTTC,CASSLTFSRTSGRGAEQFF,TRBV7-3,TRBD2,TRBJ2-1,NA,19
TGTGCCAGTAGTAGGAGGGACCCCGACTCCGAGCAGTACTTC,CASSRRDPDSEQYF,TRBV19,NA,TRBJ2-7,NA,14
TGTGCCAGCACGGGACTAAGAGAAACCGGGGAGCTGTTTTTT,CASTGLRETGELFF,TRBV2,TRBD2,TRBJ2-2,NA,14
TGTGCCTGGGGACAGAAACACTCTGGGGCCAACGTCCTGACTTTC,CAWGQKHSGANVLTF,TRBV30,NA,TRBJ2-6,NA,15
TGTGCCAGCAGGTACTCGAAGGGGGCGGGGGGGCCAGATACGCAGTATTTT,CASRYSKGAGGPDTQYF,TRBV27,TRBD2,TRBJ2-3,NA,17
TGTGCCAGCAGCCTTCGACGGACAGGGCGTGGAACTGAAGCTTTCTTT,CASSLRRTGRGTEAFF,TRBV7-8,TRBD1,TRBJ1-1,NA,16
TGTGCCAGCAGGGGAGCGGGAGGGCCGGGTGAGCAGTACTTC,CASRGAGGPGEQYF,TRBV6-1,TRBD2,TRBJ2-7,NA,14
TGCAGCGTTGAAGGCGGGAGTAGCACCATATATTTT,CSVEGGSSTIYF,TRBV29-1,NA,TRBJ1-3,NA,12
TGCGCCAGCAGCTTGGGGTTTTCTAGAGTTGAAGCTTTCTTT,CASSLGFSRVEAFF,TRBV5-1,NA,TRBJ1-1,NA,14
TGTGCCAGCAGTGGCGGGACAGGACGGGAAAAACTGTTTTTT,CASSGGTGREKLFF,TRBV2,TRBD1,TRBJ1-4,NA,14
TGTGCCAGCAGTTCCGGGACTAGCGGGAACGAGCAGTACTTC,CASSSGTSGNEQYF,TRBV6-6,TRBD2,TRBJ2-7,NA,14
TGTGCCAGCAGCTTGTCGGTGGGCAGCCAGCTCTTC,CASSLSVGSQLF,TRBV5-6,NA,TRBJ2-7,NA,12
TGTGCCAGCAGGAGTGCGGGGCCTACCTACGAGCAGTACTTC,CASRSAGPTYEQYF,TRBV28,NA,TRBJ2-7,NA,14
TGCGCCAGCAGCCAAAGAACCCGAATTGAGAATTCACCCCTCCACTTT,CASSQRTRIENSPLHF,TRBV4-1,NA,TRBJ1-6,NA,16
TGCGCCAGCAGCTCAAGACAGGGGGCGAACACTGAAGCTTTCTTT,CASSSRQGANTEAFF,TRBV5-1,TRBD1,TRBJ1-1,NA,15
TGTGCCAGCAGCTTACGGGCTAGCGGTAACACCGGGGAGCTGTTTTTT,CASSLRASGNTGELFF,TRBV11-2,TRBD2,TRBJ2-2,NA,16
TGTGCCAGCAGCGACAGGGTATGGGGGGCCAAAAACATTCAGTACTTC,CASSDRVWGAKNIQYF,TRBV5-6,TRBD1,TRBJ2-4,NA,16
TGTGCCAGCAGGGCGGGACAGGGCTATGGCTACACCTTC,CASRAGQGYGYTF,TRBV28,TRBD1,TRBJ1-2,NA,13
TGCGCCAGCAGCCCGGACGGGGACAGGGGTTACTTC,CASSPDGDRGYF,TRBV5-1,TRBD1,TRBJ2-4,NA,12
TGTGCCAGCAGAGAACCAGCTGGACAGGGATCACCCCTCCACTTT,CASREPAGQGSPLHF,TRBV6-6,TRBD1,TRBJ1-6,NA,15
TGTGCCAGCAGTTGGACTAGCGGGATTGTTGAGACCCAGTACTTC,CASSWTSGIVETQYF,TRBV27,TRBD2,TRBJ2-5,NA,15
TGTGCCAGCAGCTTACTGACAGGGGTTGAAAAACTGTTTTTT,CASSLLTGVEKLFF,TRBV7-6,TRBD1,TRBJ1-4,NA,14
TGTGCCAGCAGCTCCGGGAGCAATCAGCCCCAGCATTTT,CASSSGSNQPQHF,TRBV7-2,NA,TRBJ1-5,NA,13
TGTGCCAGCAGCCAAGACGGCACTAGCGGGTCCTACGAGCAGTACTTC,CASSQDGTSGSYEQYF,TRBV4-2,TRBD2,TRBJ2-7,NA,16
TGCGCCAGCAGCTCCTCCGGACAGGGGGCGTTCGGGATGTATGGCTACACCTTC,CASSSSGQGAFGMYGYTF,TRBV5-1,TRBD1,TRBJ1-2,NA,18
TGTGCCAGCTCTCACAGCGGGGTAGGTTCAGATACGCAGTATTTT,CASSHSGVGSDTQYF,TRBV27,TRBD2,TRBJ2-3,NA,15
TGTGCCAGCAGCTCCACGGGGGGACAGGGGAAACTGTTTTTT,CASSSTGGQGKLFF,TRBV7-6,TRBD1,TRBJ1-4,NA,14
TGTGCCAGCAGAAGCGAGACAGGGACCCTCTACGAGCAGTACTTC,CASRSETGTLYEQYF,TRBV27,TRBD1,TRBJ2-7,once,15
TGTGCCAGCAGTTCTCGGACAGGGACAAATCAGCCCCAGCATTTT,CASSSRTGTNQPQHF,TRBV7-6,TRBD1,TRBJ1-5,NA,15
TGCGCCAGCAGCTTGGCACAGACTAGCGGGATCTACGAGCAGTACTTC,CASSLAQTSGIYEQYF,TRBV5-1,TRBD2,TRBJ2-7,NA,16
TGTGCCAGCAGACCTCGCGGGACTCCCGAGGGTGGCTACACCTTC,CASRPRGTPEGGYTF,TRBV28,NA,TRBJ1-2,few,15
TGTGCCAGCAGTAGAGTCCCGGGACAGGGGGTTAACTATGGCTACACCTTC,CASSRVPGQGVNYGYTF,TRBV2,TRBD1,TRBJ1-2,NA,17
TGTGCCAGCGCGCGACAGGGGACTTTCTACGAGCAGTACTTC,CASARQGTFYEQYF,TRBV6-1,TRBD1,TRBJ2-7,NA,14
TGTGCCAGCAGCGCCTACGACAGGGGGACTTACGAGCAGTACTTC,CASSAYDRGTYEQYF,TRBV6-1,TRBD1,TRBJ2-7,NA,15